The 28 T cell receptor beta chains below come from one sample, sequenced in a study of CD8+ T cells in alopecia areata. RNA, once extracted, was reverse transcribed into cDNA for use as the sequencing template. Profiling relied on immunoSEQ multiplex PCR, and the TCRdb table lists in-frame clones only, not all of them. This table holds more than 140,000 clones, about 88% found once. Treatment noted: oral pan-JAK inhibitor, 5-10 mg twice daily. The sample consisted of CD8+ T cells sorted from blood, taken at week 4, from a patient treated with tofacitinib. The receptors come from a human donor with alopecia areata.

The table lists this clone with a count of one. The gene calls are TRBV7-7 and TRBJ2-1, with 10 bases identical to TRBD2. The junction had 14 bases not matched to a gene; V was cut back by 5 bases and J by 4 bases. The germline CDR1 and CDR2 sequences are SSHAT and FNYEAQ (reference sequence). The CDR3 has 18 residues. The CDR3 loop reads CASSPRPLGTSVYNEQFF. CDR3 DNA sequence: TGTGCCAGCAGCCCTCGCCCCCTCGGGACTAGCGTGTACAATGAGCAGTTCTTC.

V is TRBV19 and J is TRBJ1-1; D is unresolved. V was shortened by 5 bases and J by 5 bases, with 15 bases between the two germline ends. The CDR3 loop spans 14 amino acids. Germline lookup yields CDR1 LNHDA and CDR2 SQIVND (reference sequence). CDR3 region: CASSSGLRRTEAFF. CDR3 coding DNA: TGTGCCAGTAGTTCAGGCCTAAGGAGGACTGAAGCTTTCTTT.

V is TRBV7-6 and J is TRBJ2-3; D ambiguous. V was pared by 7 bases and J by 1 base, with 3 bases between. This CDR3 is 11 amino acids long. Germline CDR1 reads SGHVS; CDR2 reads FNYEAQ. CDR3 coding DNA: TGTGCCAGCACCGGCACAGATACGCAGTATTTT. Amino acid sequence: CASTGTDTQYF.

This clone turned up a few times. The chain combines TRBV6-5 with TRBJ2-5, with TRBD2 as a possible D gene (5 bases). The V end lost 5 bases, the J end lost 1 base, and 11 bases lay between the germline ends. This CDR3 has 14 residues. Looked up from germline, CDR1 is MNHEY and CDR2 is SVGAGI. This chain's CDR3 is CASSTSGGQETQYF. CDR3 coding DNA: TGTGCCAGCAGTACCTCAGGAGGCCAAGAGACCCAGTACTTC.

V and J are TRBV2 and TRBJ2-3; no clear D. The V end lost 4 bases, the J end lost 6 bases, and 17 bases lay between the germline ends. The CDR3 runs to 15 residues. Germline V gene lookup returns CDR1 SNHLY and CDR2 FYNNEI. DNA for the CDR3: TGTGCCAGCAGTGGTGGGCCGCCAAAACACGATACGCAGTATTTT. This translates into CASSGGPPKHDTQYF.

This clone appeared a few times. The chain links TRBV9 to TRBJ1-3; D not certain. The V end lost 4 bases, the J end lost 1 base, and 18 bases lay between the germline ends. Germline V gene data show CDR1 as SGDLS and CDR2 as YYNGEE. CDR3 length: 17 amino acids. DNA for the CDR3: TGTGCCAGCAGCCTCCAGGACTCAATAGGATCTGGAAACACCATATATTTT. This sequence encodes CASSLQDSIGSGNTIYF. Filled out from reference TRBV9 and TRBJ1-3, the complete variable domain reads DSGVTQTPKHLITATGQRVTLRCSPRSGDLSVYWYQQSLDQGLQFLIQYYNGEERAKGNILERFSAQQFPDLHSELNLSSLELGDSALYFCASSLQDSIGSGNTIYFGEGSWLTVV.

The chain uses TRBV28 and TRBJ1-1; TRBD1 matches at 7 bases. Trimming cost V 5 bases and J 8 bases; bases outside gene matches: 5. CDR1 is MDHEN, CDR2 SYDVKM, per germline. The CDR3 is made up of 12 amino acids. Here the CDR3 DNA reads TGTGCCAGCAGTCGGGACAGCAAAGAAGCTTTCTTT. Translation gives CASSRDSKEAFF. Using reference TRBV28 and TRBJ1-1 for the parts outside the CDR3, the full variable domain is DVKVTQSSRYLVKRTGEKVFLECVQDMDHENMFWYRQDPGLGLRLIYFSYDVKMKEKGDIPEGYSVSREKKERFSLILESASTNQTSMYLCASSRDSKEAFFGQGTRLTVV.

This chain links TRBV9 with TRBJ1-2, with 9 positions matching TRBD1. The germline gives CDR1 SGDLS, CDR2 YYNGEE. With 7 bases clipped from V and 7 bases from J, the junction kept 8 bases outside the gene matches. This CDR3 is built from 13 residues. The CDR3 coding sequence is TGTGCCAGCGGCACAGGGGGCTCCACTGGCTACACCTTC. Its protein product is CASGTGGSTGYTF.

The V call is TRBV7-2, the J call TRBJ2-7; 7 nucleotides line up with TRBD1. There are 14 residues in the CDR3. Trimming removed 0 bases from V and 3 bases from J; junction bases left unmatched: 2. The germline V gene has CDR1 SGHTA and CDR2 FQGNSA. This chain's CDR3 is CASSLAGQLYEQYF. In DNA form, the CDR3 reads TGTGCCAGCAGCTTAGCGGGACAGCTCTACGAGCAGTACTTC.

The gene calls are TRBV5-4 and TRBJ2-1, with 8 nucleotides matching TRBD2. Germline CDR1 and CDR2: SGHNT and YYREEE (reference sequence). CDR3 length equals 13 residues. J lost 6 bases, V lost 1 base, and 0 bases had no gene match. The CDR3 DNA reads TGTGCCAGCAGCTTGCGGGGGGGCAATGAGCAGTTCTTC. This sequence encodes CASSLRGGNEQFF. Full variable domain (missing parts from reference TRBV5-4 and TRBJ2-1): ETGVTQSPTHLIKTRGQQVTLRCSSQSGHNTVSWYQQALGQGPQFIFQYYREEENGRGNFPPRFSGLQFPNYSSELNVNALELDDSALYLCASSLRGGNEQFFGPGTRLTVL.

This clone occurred once. The chain links TRBV10-3 to TRBJ2-7, with D tentatively TRBD1 (6 bases). Trimming left V 5 bases short and J 2 bases short, with 10 bases between. Germline CDR1 reads ENHRY; CDR2 reads SYGVKD. The CDR3 is 13 amino acids. CDR3 protein: CAISHRDTYEQYF. DNA for the CDR3: TGTGCCATCAGTCACAGGGATACCTACGAGCAGTACTTC.

The rearrangement links TRBV11-2 to TRBJ2-5; the match to TRBD2 covers 9 bases. V lost 1 base and J lost 3; bases outside the gene matches: 3. CDR1 and CDR2 from the germline V gene are SGHAT and FQNNGV. The length of the CDR3 is 15 residues. The CDR3 spells CASSLGASGKETQYF. DNA for the CDR3: TGTGCCAGCAGCTTAGGAGCTAGCGGGAAAGAGACCCAGTACTTC.

This clone has just one count. The chain has TRBV13 and TRBJ2-7, with D hard to call. V was cut by 0 bases and J by 0 bases, with 9 bases left in between. Germline assignment: CDR1 PRHDT and CDR2 FYEKMQ (reference sequence). This CDR3 comprises 15 residues. As DNA, the CDR3 is TGTGCCAGCAGCTTAGGGGTCGATAGCTCCTACGAGCAGTACTTC. It yields the protein CASSLGVDSSYEQYF. The whole variable domain, remainder taken from reference TRBV13 and TRBJ2-7, is AAGVIQSPRHLIKEKRETATLKCYPIPRHDTVYWYQQGPGQDPQFLISFYEKMQSDKGSIPDRFSAQQFSDYHSELNMSSLELGDSALYFCASSLGVDSSYEQYFGPGTRLTVT.

This sequence joins TRBV13 and TRBJ2-1; the D gene is possibly TRBD2 (5 bases). The germline V gene has CDR1 PRHDT and CDR2 FYEKMQ (reference sequence). The CDR3 runs to 17 residues. Trimming left V 4 bases short and J 2 bases short, with 18 bases between. The CDR3 region is CASSSESRGVPYNEQFF. In DNA, the CDR3 is TGTGCCAGCAGCTCAGAATCCCGGGGAGTCCCCTACAATGAGCAGTTCTTC.

Relative to its sample, this clone is medium-sized (0.01 to 0.1%). J is TRBJ2-1 and V is TRBV19; 11 bases agree with TRBD2. CDR1 is LNHDA and CDR2 is SQIVND in the germline V gene (reference sequence). V trimming: 8 bases; J trimming: 3 bases; junction bases outside the gene matches: 3. CDR3 length: 14 amino acids. CDR3 loop: CASHSGGDYNEQFF. In DNA, the CDR3 is TGTGCCAGTCATAGCGGGGGGGACTACAATGAGCAGTTCTTC. Using reference TRBV19 and TRBJ2-1 for the parts outside the CDR3, the full variable domain is DGGITQSPKYLFRKEGQNVTLSCEQNLNHDAMYWYRQDPGQGLRLIYYSQIVNDFQKGDIAEGYSVSREKKESFPLTVTSAQKNPTAFYLCASHSGGDYNEQFFGPGTRLTVL.

This sequence joins TRBV29-1 and TRBJ1-3; tentative D call: TRBD1 (5 bases). The CDR3 runs to 14 residues. The germline V and J ends were trimmed by 5 bases and 0 bases, with 11 bases remaining between them. Germline loops: CDR1 SQVTM, CDR2 ANQGSEA. Here the CDR3 DNA reads TGCAGCGTTCACGACAGTTCCTCTGGAAACACCATATATTTT. Residues: CSVHDSSSGNTIYF.

The chain is built from TRBV18 and TRBJ2-5; D perhaps matches TRBD2 (5 bases). From germline, CDR1 is KGHSH and CDR2 LQKENI. The CDR3 contains 16 residues. Trimming cost V 3 bases and J 5 bases, with 19 bases left between them. DNA of the CDR3: TGTGCCAGCTCACCTATAGAGGATTGGGCGGGCGAGACCCAGTACTTC. Translated, it gives CASSPIEDWAGETQYF.

The V and J genes are TRBV7-3 and TRBJ2-3, with TRBD2 matching over 8 bases. Germline V gene data show CDR1 as SGHTA and CDR2 as FQGTGA. The CDR3 totals 15 residues. V shed 2 bases, J shed 6 bases, and the junction held 7 bases outside the gene matches. The CDR3 sequence is CASSLGAGGMDTQYF. The CDR3 nucleotides read TGTGCCAGCAGCTTAGGCGCGGGAGGAATGGATACGCAGTATTTT.

A single count supports this clone. The CDR3 region has the DNA TGCAGCGTTGAAGGGACAGGGTTCGACAATGAGCAGTTCTTC. Protein: CSVEGTGFDNEQFF. The chain recombines TRBV29-1 with TRBJ2-1; TRBD1 matches at 8 bases. Germline lookup yields CDR1 SQVTM and CDR2 ANQGSEA. CDR3 length equals 14 residues. Losses at the gene ends were 1 base for V and 5 bases for J; bases not matched to a gene: 4.

The chain combines TRBV5-6 with TRBJ2-7, with a weak D call TRBD1 (6 bases). This CDR3 is 15 amino acids long. The germline CDR1 and CDR2 sequences are SGHDT and YYEEEE. V lost 2 bases to trimming and J lost 0 bases, with 12 bases between them. The CDR3 here is CASSFYRVFSYEQYF. The CDR3 nucleotides are TGTGCCAGCAGCTTTTACAGGGTTTTCTCCTACGAGCAGTACTTC.

The chain couples TRBV9 to TRBJ2-7; TRBD1 or TRBD2 may be the D gene (5 bases each). The CDR3 is 14 residues long. V lost 4 bases to trimming and J lost 4 bases, with 15 bases between them. Germline CDR1 is SGDLS and CDR2 is YYNGEE. The CDR3 coding sequence is TGTGCCAGCAGCCCGATGGGGACGGTTTACGAGCAGTACTTC. It translates to CASSPMGTVYEQYF. The variable domain in full, completed from reference TRBV9 and TRBJ2-7, reads DSGVTQTPKHLITATGQRVTLRCSPRSGDLSVYWYQQSLDQGLQFLIQYYNGEERAKGNILERFSAQQFPDLHSELNLSSLELGDSALYFCASSPMGTVYEQYFGPGTRLTVT.

The chain recombines TRBV7-2 with TRBJ2-7, with 8 bases that match TRBD2. CDR1 is SGHTA, CDR2 FQGNSA, per germline. V lost 3 bases and J lost 2; bases outside the gene matches: 3. CDR3 length: 14 residues. CDR3 sequence reads: CASSFLAGTYEQYF. DNA for the CDR3: TGTGCCAGCAGCTTTTTAGCGGGGACCTACGAGCAGTACTTC.

This chain joins TRBV4-1 and TRBJ2-7; D perhaps matches TRBD1 (6 bases). V was cut by 3 bases and J by 0 bases, with 15 bases left in between. Germline lookup yields CDR1 MGHRA and CDR2 YSYEKL. This CDR3 region has 16 residues. The CDR3 here is CASSHMGAGLSYEQYF. For the CDR3, the DNA is TGCGCCAGCAGCCATATGGGGGCAGGGCTCTCCTACGAGCAGTACTTC.

V usage is TRBV29-1 and J usage is TRBJ2-3; unclear D gene. V lost 4 bases and J 5 bases, leaving 10 bases between the germline ends. The CDR3 loop spans 12 amino acids. Germline V gives CDR1 SQVTM, CDR2 ANQGSEA. The CDR3 loop reads CSVGNPVDTQYF. The CDR3 nucleotides are TGCAGCGTTGGCAACCCGGTAGATACGCAGTATTTT.

The genes are TRBV4-1 and TRBJ2-7; D possibly corresponds to TRBD2 (6 bases). Trimming took 3 bases from V and 6 from J, leaving 15 bases between them. The CDR3 covers 14 residues. Per germline, CDR1 MGHRA and CDR2 YSYEKL. CDR3 amino acids: CASSQGPGEVEQYF. CDR3 nucleotides: TGCGCCAGCAGCCAGGGTCCGGGGGAGGTCGAGCAGTACTTC.

The gene calls are TRBV4-1 and TRBJ1-5, with TRBD1 as a possible D gene (6 bases). V was pared by 4 bases and J by 6 bases, with 13 bases between. The CDR3 is made up of 14 amino acids. The germline CDR1 and CDR2 sequences are MGHRA and YSYEKL. CDR3 sequence: CASSPDRIIQPQHF. The DNA of the CDR3 is TGCGCCAGCAGCCCCGACAGGATCATTCAGCCCCAGCATTTT.

The chain has TRBV5-1 and TRBJ2-3; D gene uncertain. The germline V gene has CDR1 SGHRS and CDR2 YFSETQ. V shed 2 bases and J shed 0 bases, with 10 bases lying between them. The CDR3 is made up of 15 amino acids. This CDR3 reads CASSLETGSTDTQYF. The CDR3 nucleotides are TGCGCCAGCAGCTTAGAGACTGGAAGCACAGATACGCAGTATTTT.

The chain combines TRBV29-1 with TRBJ2-7, with D maybe TRBD2 (6 bases). Trimming removed 1 base from V and 2 bases from J, with 15 bases in between. The CDR3 has 15 residues. CDR1 is SQVTM and CDR2 is ANQGSEA in the germline V gene. This CDR3 is CSVEVRGGSPYEQYF. The CDR3 bases are TGCAGCGTTGAAGTGCGGGGCGGGTCCCCCTACGAGCAGTACTTC.